This T cell receptor (beta chain) came from a study of blood T cells in healthy people across ages. For this clonotype: What it binds is not known.

A second about 7 to 11 cycle PCR used barcoded and J-beta primers. TCRdb reprocessed the 5' RACE reads with MiXCR, giving one entry per CDR3 protein. Among about a million distinct CDR3 sequences listed, roughly half were seen once. From germline, CDR1 is MDHEN and CDR2 SYDVKM. The CDR3 is made up of 14 amino acids. Trimming left V 3 bases short and J 9 bases short, with 15 bases between. General study results and limits: Older age went with lower TCR beta diversity per million T cells, in a roughly linear way. Any conclusive comparison of naive versus antigen-experienced cells was prevented by using unsorted PBMCs.

The sequencing input was blood. The TCR originated in a woman aged 55-70 years in good health. The chain couples TRBV28 to TRBJ1-5; D is unresolved. DNA for the CDR3: TGTGCCAGCAGTTTGGGCGGAGCCCGATGGCCCCAGCATTTT. This sequence encodes CASSLGGARWPQHF. Full variable domain (outside the CDR3, taken from reference TRBV28 and TRBJ1-5): DVKVTQSSRYLVKRTGEKVFLECVQDMDHENMFWYRQDPGLGLRLIYFSYDVKMKEKGDIPEGYSVSREKKERFSLILESASTNQTSMYLCASSLGGARWPQHFGDGTRLSIL.